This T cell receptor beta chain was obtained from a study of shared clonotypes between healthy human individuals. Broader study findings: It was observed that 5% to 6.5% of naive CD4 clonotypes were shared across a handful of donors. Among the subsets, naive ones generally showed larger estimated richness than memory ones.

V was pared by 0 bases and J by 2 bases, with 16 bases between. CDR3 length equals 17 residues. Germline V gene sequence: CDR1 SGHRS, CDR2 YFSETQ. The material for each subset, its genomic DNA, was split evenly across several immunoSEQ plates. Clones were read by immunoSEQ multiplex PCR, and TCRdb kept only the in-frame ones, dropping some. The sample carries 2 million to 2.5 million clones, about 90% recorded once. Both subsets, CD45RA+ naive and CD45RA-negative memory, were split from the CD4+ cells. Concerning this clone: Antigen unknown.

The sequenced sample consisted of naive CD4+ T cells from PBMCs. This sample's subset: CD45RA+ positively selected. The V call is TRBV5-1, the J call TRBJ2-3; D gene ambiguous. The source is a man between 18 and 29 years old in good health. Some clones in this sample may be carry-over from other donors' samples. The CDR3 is CASSLDSRTLYTDTQYF. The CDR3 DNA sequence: TGCGCCAGCAGCTTGGATTCCCGAACCCTTTACACAGATACGCAGTATTTT. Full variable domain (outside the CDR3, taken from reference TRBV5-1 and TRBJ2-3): KAGVTQTPRYLIKTRGQQVTLSCSPISGHRSVSWYQQTPGQGLQFLFEYFSETQRNKGNFPGRFSGRQFSNSRSEMNVSTLELGDSALYLCASSLDSRTLYTDTQYFGPGTRLTVL.